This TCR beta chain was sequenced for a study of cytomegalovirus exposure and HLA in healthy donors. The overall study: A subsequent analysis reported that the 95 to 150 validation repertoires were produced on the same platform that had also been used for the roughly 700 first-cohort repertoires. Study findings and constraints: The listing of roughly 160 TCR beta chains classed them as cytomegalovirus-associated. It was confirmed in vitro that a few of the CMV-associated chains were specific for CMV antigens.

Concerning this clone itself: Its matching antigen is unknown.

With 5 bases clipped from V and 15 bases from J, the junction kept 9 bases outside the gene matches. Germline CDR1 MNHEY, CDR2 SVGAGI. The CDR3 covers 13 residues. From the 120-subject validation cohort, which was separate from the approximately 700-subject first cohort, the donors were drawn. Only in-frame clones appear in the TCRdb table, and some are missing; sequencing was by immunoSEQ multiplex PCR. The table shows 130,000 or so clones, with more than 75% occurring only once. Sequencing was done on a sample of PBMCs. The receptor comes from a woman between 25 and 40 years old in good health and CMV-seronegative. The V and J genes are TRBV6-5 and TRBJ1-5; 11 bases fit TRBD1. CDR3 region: CASSDLDRGRSHF. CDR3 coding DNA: TGTGCCAGCAGTGACCTGGACAGGGGGCGGTCGCATTTT.